This T cell receptor (beta chain) was found in a study of cytomegalovirus exposure and HLA in healthy donors. General study findings and limits: The authors enumerated some 170 TCR beta chains as linked to cytomegalovirus. Earlier results showed most TCR beta V segments being productive about 87% or about 30% of the time. Sequencing likely generated an artifact that appeared as a cluster of highly shared sequence variants.

J was trimmed by 2 bases and V by 3 bases; bases with no gene match: 9. Germline V gives CDR1 SGDLS, CDR2 YYNGEE. The CDR3 extends over 17 amino acids. In its sample, this clone was seen a few times. The antigen is undetermined. The PCR ran on 60 Vbeta and 13 Jbeta primers. Data came from immunoSEQ multiplex PCR; TCRdb stores just in-frame clones and leaves some out. Counted here are about 170,000 clones, about 76% occurring once; the ten biggest clones make up about 5.4%. The sequence derives from a woman aged 18-29 years in good health and CMV-seropositive. This rearrangement joins TRBV9 to TRBJ1-5; 9 bases are shared with TRBD1. Sequenced input: PBMCs. CDR3 region: CASSEGDRESGNQPQHF. For the CDR3, the DNA is TGTGCCAGCAGCGAGGGGGACAGGGAATCTGGCAATCAGCCCCAGCATTTT.